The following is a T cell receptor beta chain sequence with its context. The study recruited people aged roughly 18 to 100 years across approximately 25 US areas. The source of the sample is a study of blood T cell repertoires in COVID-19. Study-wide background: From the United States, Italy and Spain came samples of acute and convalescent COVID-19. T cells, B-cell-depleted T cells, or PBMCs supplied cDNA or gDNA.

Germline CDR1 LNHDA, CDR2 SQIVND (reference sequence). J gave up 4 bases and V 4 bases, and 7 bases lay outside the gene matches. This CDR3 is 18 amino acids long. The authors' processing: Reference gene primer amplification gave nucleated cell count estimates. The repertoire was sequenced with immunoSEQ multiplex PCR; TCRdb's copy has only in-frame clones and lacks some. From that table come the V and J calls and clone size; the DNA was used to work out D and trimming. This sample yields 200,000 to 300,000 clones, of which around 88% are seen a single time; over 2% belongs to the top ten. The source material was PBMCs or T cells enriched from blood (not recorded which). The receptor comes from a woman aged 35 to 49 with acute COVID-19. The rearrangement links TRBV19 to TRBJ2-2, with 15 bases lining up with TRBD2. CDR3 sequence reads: CASSTGLAGGRITGELFF. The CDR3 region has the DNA TGTGCCAGTAGTACTGGACTAGCGGGAGGGCGGATCACCGGGGAGCTGTTTTTT.